The clone carrying this TCR beta chain has at least ten counts. The antigen remains undetermined. With 8 bases removed from V and 3 bases from J, the gap between germline ends came to 9 bases. In germline, CDR1 is SQVTM, CDR2 ANQGSEA. The CDR3 is 11 amino acids. The entry originates in a study of early T cells in non-severe SARS-CoV-2 infection. Across the whole study: Sequencing used unsorted whole-blood bulk RNA, so chains lack pairing.

Study outcomes and limitations: VDJdb matches were skewed toward anti-spike CD8 T cell responses.

Attachment of unique molecular identifiers to individual cDNA molecules was performed. TCRdb independently ran MiXCR on the 5' RACE reads; one entry per CDR3 protein. Of around 55,000 distinct CDR3 sequences listed, 9.5% to 15% were seen once; the top ten hold 3.5% to 4.5%. Sequences were obtained from whole blood. V and J are TRBV29-1 and TRBJ2-3, with D possibly matching TRBD2 (5 bases). The receptor's source is an adult who was a healthcare worker with PCR-confirmed SARS-CoV-2 infection or an uninfected control (not recorded which). The DNA for the CDR3 is TGCAGCTCTAGAGGGACAGATACGCAGTATTTT. This sequence encodes CSSRGTDTQYF.